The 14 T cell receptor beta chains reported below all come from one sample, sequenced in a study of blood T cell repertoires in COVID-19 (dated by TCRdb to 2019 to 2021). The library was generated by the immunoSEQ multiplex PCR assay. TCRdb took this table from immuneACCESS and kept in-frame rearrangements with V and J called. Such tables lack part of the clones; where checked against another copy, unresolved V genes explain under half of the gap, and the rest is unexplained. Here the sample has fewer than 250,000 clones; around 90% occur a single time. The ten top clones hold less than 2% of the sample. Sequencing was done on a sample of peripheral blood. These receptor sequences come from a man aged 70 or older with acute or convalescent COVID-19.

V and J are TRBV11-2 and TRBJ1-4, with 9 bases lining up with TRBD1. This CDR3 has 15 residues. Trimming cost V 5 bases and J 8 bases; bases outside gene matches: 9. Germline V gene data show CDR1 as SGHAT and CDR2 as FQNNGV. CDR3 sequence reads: CASSLGHRGLEKLFF. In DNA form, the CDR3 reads TGTGCCAGCAGCCTGGGCCACAGGGGGCTGGAAAAACTGTTTTTT.

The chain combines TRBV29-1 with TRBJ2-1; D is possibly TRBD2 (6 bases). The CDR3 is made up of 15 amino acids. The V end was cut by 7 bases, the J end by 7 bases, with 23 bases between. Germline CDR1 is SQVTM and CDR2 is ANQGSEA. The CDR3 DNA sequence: TGCAGCGCGCGAACTGGGAGTTCGGGGAGGAATGAGCAGTTCTTC. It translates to CSARTGSSGRNEQFF.

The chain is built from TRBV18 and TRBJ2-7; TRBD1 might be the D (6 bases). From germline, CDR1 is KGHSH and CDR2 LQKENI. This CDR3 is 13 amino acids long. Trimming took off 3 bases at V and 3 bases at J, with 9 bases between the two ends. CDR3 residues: CASSPDRYYEQYF. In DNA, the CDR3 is TGTGCCAGCTCACCCGACAGGTACTACGAGCAGTACTTC.

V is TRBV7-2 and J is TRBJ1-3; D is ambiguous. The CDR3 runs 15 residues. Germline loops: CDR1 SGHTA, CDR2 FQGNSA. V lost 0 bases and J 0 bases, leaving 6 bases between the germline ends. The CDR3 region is CASSLAHGSGNTIYF. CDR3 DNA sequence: TGTGCCAGCAGCTTAGCGCACGGCTCTGGAAACACCATATATTTT.

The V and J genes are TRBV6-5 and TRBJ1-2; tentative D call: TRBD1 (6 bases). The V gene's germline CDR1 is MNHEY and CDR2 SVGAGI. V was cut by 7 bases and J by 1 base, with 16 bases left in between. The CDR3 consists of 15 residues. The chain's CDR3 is CASTPGTRNNYGYTF. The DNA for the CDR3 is TGTGCCAGCACTCCTGGGACACGGAATAACTATGGCTACACCTTC.

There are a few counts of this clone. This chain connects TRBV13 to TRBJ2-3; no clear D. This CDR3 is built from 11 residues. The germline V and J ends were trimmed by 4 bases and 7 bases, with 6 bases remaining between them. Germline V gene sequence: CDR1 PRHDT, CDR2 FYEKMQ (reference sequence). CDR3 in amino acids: CASSSRNTQYF. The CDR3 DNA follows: TGTGCCAGCAGCTCGAGGAATACGCAGTATTTT. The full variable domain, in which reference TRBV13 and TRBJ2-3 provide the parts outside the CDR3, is AAGVIQSPRHLIKEKRETATLKCYPIPRHDTVYWYQQGPGQDPQFLISFYEKMQSDKGSIPDRFSAQQFSDYHSELNMSSLELGDSALYFCASSSRNTQYFGPGTRLTVL.

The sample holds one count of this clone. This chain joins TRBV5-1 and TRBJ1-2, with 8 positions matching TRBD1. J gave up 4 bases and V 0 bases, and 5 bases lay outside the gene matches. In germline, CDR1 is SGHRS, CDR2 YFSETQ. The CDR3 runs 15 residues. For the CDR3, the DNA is TGCGCCAGCAGCTTGGAGGGACAGGTGGGCTATGGCTACACCTTC. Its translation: CASSLEGQVGYGYTF.

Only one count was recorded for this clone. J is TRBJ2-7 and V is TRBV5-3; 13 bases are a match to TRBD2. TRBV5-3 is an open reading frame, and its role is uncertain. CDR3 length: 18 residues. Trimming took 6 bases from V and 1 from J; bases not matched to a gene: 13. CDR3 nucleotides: TGTGCCAGAAACAAGCCGGGACTAGCGGGACTACAGTCCTACGAGCAGTACTTC. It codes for CARNKPGLAGLQSYEQYF.

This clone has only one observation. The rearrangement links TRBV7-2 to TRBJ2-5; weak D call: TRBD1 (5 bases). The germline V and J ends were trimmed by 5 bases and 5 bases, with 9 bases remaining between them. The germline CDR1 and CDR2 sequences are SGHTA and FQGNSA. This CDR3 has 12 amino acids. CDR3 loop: CASSGAGETQYF. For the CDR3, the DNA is TGTGCCAGCAGCGGAGCAGGGGAGACCCAGTACTTC.

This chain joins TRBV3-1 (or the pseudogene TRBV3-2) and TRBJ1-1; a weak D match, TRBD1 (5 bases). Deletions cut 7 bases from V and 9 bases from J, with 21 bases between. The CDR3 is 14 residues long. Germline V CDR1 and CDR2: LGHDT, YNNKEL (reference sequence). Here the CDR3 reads CASIPTGGAQKAFF. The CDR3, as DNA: TGTGCCAGCATCCCCACTGGAGGGGCGCAGAAAGCTTTCTTT.

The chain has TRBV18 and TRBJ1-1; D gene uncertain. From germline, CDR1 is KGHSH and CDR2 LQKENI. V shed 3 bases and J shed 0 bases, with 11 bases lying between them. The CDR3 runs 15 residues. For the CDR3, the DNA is TGTGCCAGCTCACCCCAGAGGGAGTTGAACACTGAAGCTTTCTTT. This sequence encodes CASSPQRELNTEAFF.

The CDR3 loop is CASTPDFAGGTEAFF. CDR3 coding DNA: TGTGCCAGCACCCCCGATTTCGCAGGGGGAACTGAAGCTTTCTTT. The genes are TRBV4-2 and TRBJ1-1; 7 nucleotides line up with TRBD1. Germline trimming cut 7 bases from V and 5 bases from J; bases unmatched to any gene: 13. The CDR3 contains 15 residues. Germline values: CDR1 LGHNA, CDR2 YNFKEQ.

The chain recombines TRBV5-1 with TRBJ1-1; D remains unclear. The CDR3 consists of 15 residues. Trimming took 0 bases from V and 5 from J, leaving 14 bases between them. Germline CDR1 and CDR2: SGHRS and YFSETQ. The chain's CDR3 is CASSLDSPWRTEAFF. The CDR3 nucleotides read TGCGCCAGCAGCTTGGACTCACCCTGGAGGACTGAAGCTTTCTTT.

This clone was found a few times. This CDR3 is CASTSRGAGDSPLHF. The CDR3 nucleotides read TGTGCCAGCACCTCCCGGGGGGCAGGGGATTCACCCCTCCACTTT. The rearrangement links TRBV2 to TRBJ1-6, with D possibly being TRBD1 (6 bases). CDR1 SNHLY and CDR2 FYNNEI come from the germline V gene. Trimming took off 7 bases at V and 8 bases at J, with 18 bases between the two ends. The CDR3 has 15 amino acids. Looking up the rest from reference TRBV2 and TRBJ1-6 gives the full variable domain: EPEVTQTPSHQVTQMGQEVILRCVPISNHLYFYWYRQILGQKVEFLVSFYNNEISEKSEIFDDQFSVERPDGSNFTLKIRSTKLEDSAMYFCASTSRGAGDSPLHFGNGTRLTVT.